This TCR beta chain is drawn from a study of shared clonotypes between healthy human individuals. Unsorted PBMC samples were amplified in replicate PCRs containing around 300 ng DNA, tens of thousands of T cell genomes. How the authors handled the data: ImmunoSEQ supplied junction-only sequences lacking quality scores, so filtering was different. Sequencing was performed with immunoSEQ multiplex PCR; in TCRdb, only in-frame clones are kept and a portion is missing. D and trimming were read from the DNA, whereas the V and J calls and clone size are those reported in that table. The sample lists a few hundred thousand clones; roughly four fifths were seen once. Comment on this clone: Its target is unknown. A far larger clone differs by one base, so this is likely a read error.

This CDR3 is 13 amino acids long. The germline V gene encodes CDR1 SEHNR and CDR2 FQNEAQ (reference sequence). General study points: Sequencing depth was a factor that was expected to affect clonotype sharing among donors.

The sequencing sample was made of PBMCs. V usage is TRBV7-9 and J usage is TRBJ2-7; D gene uncertain. This TCR was recovered from a woman between 40 and 50 years old in good health. Some clones in this sample may be carry-over from other donors' samples. In DNA, the CDR3 is TGTGCCAGCAGCTCCCGAGGACCCTACGAGCGGTACTTC. As protein: CASSSRGPYERYF.